Below, 10 T cell receptor beta chains from the same sample are listed, as sequenced in a study of stem cell transplantation in POMP-related autoinflammatory disease. TCRdb keeps only in-frame clones here, not all; method: immunoSEQ multiplex PCR. Here the sample spans over 60,000 clones, roughly 91% being singletons. The sample was CD4+ T cells from PBMCs, taken after stem cell transplantation. These receptors came from a human patient with POMP-related autoinflammation and immune dysregulation (PRAID). Some T cells may have originated in the graft donor.

The J gene is TRBJ2-7, the V gene TRBV18; 10 bases are a match to TRBD2. The CDR3 extends over 14 amino acids. With V trimmed by 1 base and J by 4 bases, 1 base remained unmatched. Per the germline V gene, CDR1 is KGHSH and CDR2 is LQKENI. CDR3 sequence reads: CASSPLAGGYEQYF. DNA for the CDR3: TGTGCCAGCTCACCACTAGCGGGAGGTTACGAGCAGTACTTC.

About this clone itself: At one end, the junction sequence differs from germline, possibly due to a read error. This rearrangement joins TRBV5-4 to TRBJ2-5; either TRBD1 or TRBD2 may supply D (7 bases each). This CDR3 region has 16 residues. Germline CDR1 and CDR2: SGHNT and YYREEE (reference sequence). CDR3 amino acids: CASCLGRGRGQETQYF. The CDR3 DNA is TGTGCCAGCTGCTTGGGGAGGGGGCGGGGGCAAGAGACCCAGTACTTC.

The chain couples TRBV7-9 to TRBJ2-7; D is unresolved. CDR1 is SEHNR, CDR2 FQNEAQ, per germline (reference sequence). Trimming left V 1 base short and J 5 bases short, with 9 bases between. This CDR3 is built from 13 residues. As DNA, the CDR3 is TGTGCCAGCAGCTTAGGGTCCAGCGACGAGCAGTACTTC. Protein sequence: CASSLGSSDEQYF. Looking up the rest from reference TRBV7-9 and TRBJ2-7 gives the full variable domain: DTGVSQNPRHKITKRGQNVTFRCDPISEHNRLYWYRQTLGQGPEFLTYFQNEAQLEKSRLLSDRFSAERPKGSFSTLEIQRTEQGDSAMYLCASSLGSSDEQYFGPGTRLTVT.

The rearrangement uses TRBV28 and TRBJ2-1; D is perhaps TRBD1 (5 bases). The germline V and J ends were trimmed by 8 bases and 3 bases, with 8 bases remaining between them. Germline CDR1 MDHEN, CDR2 SYDVKM. The CDR3 runs 12 residues. The CDR3 sequence is CASLQVYNEQFF. In nucleotides, the CDR3 is TGTGCCAGCCTACAGGTCTACAATGAGCAGTTCTTC.

The chain is built from TRBV14 and TRBJ2-1, with D unclear. Germline V CDR1 and CDR2: SGHDN, FVKESK. The CDR3 covers 17 residues. V shed 0 bases and J shed 2 bases, with 14 bases lying between them. CDR3 in amino acids: CASSQDFGYGTYNEQFF. CDR3 in DNA: TGTGCCAGCAGCCAAGATTTTGGGTACGGTACCTACAATGAGCAGTTCTTC.

This rearrangement joins TRBV5-1 to TRBJ1-6, with 7 positions matching TRBD1. V dropped 3 bases and J dropped 0; count of bases not matched to a gene: 3. The CDR3 is 16 residues long. The germline CDR1 and CDR2 sequences are SGHRS and YFSETQ. The CDR3 DNA follows: TGCGCCAGCAGCTGGGGACAGAGCTCCTATAATTCACCCCTCCACTTT. Its translation: CASSWGQSSYNSPLHF.

The chain has TRBV3-1 (or the pseudogene TRBV3-2) and TRBJ2-2; D possibly corresponds to TRBD2 (6 bases). The CDR3 covers 17 residues. Germline lookup yields CDR1 LGHDT and CDR2 YNNKEL (reference sequence). The ends were cut back, 3 bases at V and 6 bases at J, with 20 bases in the middle. CDR3 sequence (DNA): TGTGCCAGCAGCCATAAGGAGGGCTACTGGGGAGCCGGGGAGCTGTTTTTT. Its protein is CASSHKEGYWGAGELFF.

The chain has TRBV18 and TRBJ2-2, with 8 nucleotides matching TRBD1. The CDR3 has 15 amino acids. V gave up 7 bases and J gave up 4 bases; unmatched junction bases: 8. CDR1 KGHSH and CDR2 LQKENI come from the germline V gene. The DNA for the CDR3 is TGTGCCAGCTGTCCGACAGGGGACGGCACCGGGGAGCTGTTTTTT. Encoded protein: CASCPTGDGTGELFF.

The CDR3 coding sequence is TGTGCCAGCTCATATAGGGCCAGCACAGATACGCAGTATTTT. It translates to CASSYRASTDTQYF. V and J are TRBV18 and TRBJ2-3; D unresolved. Deletions cut 5 bases from V and 0 bases from J, with 9 bases between. CDR3 length: 14 residues. Per the germline V gene, CDR1 is KGHSH and CDR2 is LQKENI.

The chain combines TRBV6-5 with TRBJ2-3, with D perhaps TRBD1 (6 bases). The V gene's germline CDR1 is MNHEY and CDR2 SVGAGI. Trimming took off 7 bases at V and 2 bases at J, with 10 bases between the two ends. This CDR3 is built from 13 residues. CDR3 protein: CASMAGATDTQYF. In DNA, the CDR3 is TGTGCCAGCATGGCAGGGGCCACAGATACGCAGTATTTT.